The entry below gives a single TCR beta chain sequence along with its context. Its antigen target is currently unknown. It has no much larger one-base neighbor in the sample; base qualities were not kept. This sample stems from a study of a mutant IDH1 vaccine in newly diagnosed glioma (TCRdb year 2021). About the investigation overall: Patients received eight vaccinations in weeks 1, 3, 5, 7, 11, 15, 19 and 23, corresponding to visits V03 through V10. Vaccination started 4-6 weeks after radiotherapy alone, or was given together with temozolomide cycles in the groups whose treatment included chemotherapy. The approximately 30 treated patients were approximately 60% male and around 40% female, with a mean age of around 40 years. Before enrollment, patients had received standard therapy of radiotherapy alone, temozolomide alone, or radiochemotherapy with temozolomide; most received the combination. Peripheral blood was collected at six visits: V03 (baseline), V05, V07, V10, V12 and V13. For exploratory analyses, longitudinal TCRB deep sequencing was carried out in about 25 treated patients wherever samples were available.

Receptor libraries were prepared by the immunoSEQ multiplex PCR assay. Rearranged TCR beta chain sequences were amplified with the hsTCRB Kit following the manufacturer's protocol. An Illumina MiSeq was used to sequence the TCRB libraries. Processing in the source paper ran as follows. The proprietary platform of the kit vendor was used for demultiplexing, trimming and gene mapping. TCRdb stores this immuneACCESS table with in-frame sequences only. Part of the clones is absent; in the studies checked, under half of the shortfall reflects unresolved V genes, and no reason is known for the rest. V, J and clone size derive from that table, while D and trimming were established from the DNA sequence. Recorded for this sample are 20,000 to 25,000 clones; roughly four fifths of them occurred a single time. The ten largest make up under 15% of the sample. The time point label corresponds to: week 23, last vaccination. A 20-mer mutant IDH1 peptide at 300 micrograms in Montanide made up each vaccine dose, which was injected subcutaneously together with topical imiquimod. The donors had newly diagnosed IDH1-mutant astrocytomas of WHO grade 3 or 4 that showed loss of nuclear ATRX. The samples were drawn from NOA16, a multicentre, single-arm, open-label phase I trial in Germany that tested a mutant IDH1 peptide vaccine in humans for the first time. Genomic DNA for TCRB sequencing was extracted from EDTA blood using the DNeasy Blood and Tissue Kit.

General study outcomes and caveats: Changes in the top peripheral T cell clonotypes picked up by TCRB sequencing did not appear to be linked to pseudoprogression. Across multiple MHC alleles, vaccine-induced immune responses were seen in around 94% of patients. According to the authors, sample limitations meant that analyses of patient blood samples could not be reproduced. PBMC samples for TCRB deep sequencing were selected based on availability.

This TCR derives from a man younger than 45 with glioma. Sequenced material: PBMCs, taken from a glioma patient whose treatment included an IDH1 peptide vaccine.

In nucleotide form, the sequence is TGTGCCAGCAGTTACGGGGCCAACGTCCTGACTTTC. This sequence encodes CASSYGANVLTF. Recombination connected TRBV6-5 to TRBJ2-6; the D gene lacks a confident call. Taken from cysteine to phenylalanine, the CDR3 has 12 residues. Kept here is only the CDR3 DNA, which spans 36 bases and is read in frame from base 1. Per the germline V gene, MNHEY is the CDR1 and SVGAGI is the CDR2. The trim is 2 bases for V and 4 bases for J, with a gap of 0 bases between the germline ends.